This T cell receptor (beta chain) was identified during a study of cytomegalovirus exposure and HLA in healthy donors. Both 60 Vbeta primers and 13 Jbeta primers went into the PCR. Profiling relied on immunoSEQ multiplex PCR, and the TCRdb table lists in-frame clones only, not all of them. Altogether 100,000 or so clones are present, about 79% being singletons, with the ten largest covering roughly 2.5%. Germline V gene data show CDR1 as ENHRY and CDR2 as SYGVKD. The CDR3 contains 14 residues. Trimming stripped 3 bases from V and 9 bases from J, with 15 bases between. The chain combines TRBV10-3 with TRBJ2-1; D is perhaps TRBD2 (5 bases). This clonotype was sampled from a man in his fifties in good health and CMV-seropositive. The sequencing input was PBMCs. This CDR3 is CAISDEGRFSEQFF. In DNA form, the CDR3 reads TGTGCCATCAGTGACGAGGGTAGGTTTAGTGAGCAGTTCTTC.